The 5 T cell receptor beta chains given below trace back to one sample, sequenced in a study of blood T cell repertoires in COVID-19. Assay: immunoSEQ multiplex PCR; the TCRdb copy retains only in-frame clones and omits some. Of roughly 440,000 clones in the sample, 88% were seen once. Sequencing input: peripheral blood. The receptors here all came from a woman between 50 and 59 years old with COVID-19, enrolled during active disease.

V usage is TRBV19 and J usage is TRBJ1-2; 7 bases line up with TRBD1. The V gene's germline CDR1 is LNHDA and CDR2 SQIVND (reference sequence). CDR3 size: 12 residues. V shed 8 bases, J shed 5 bases, and the junction held 5 bases outside the gene matches. The CDR3 here is CASAGTAYGYTF. The CDR3 bases are TGTGCCAGTGCCGGGACAGCTTATGGCTACACCTTC.

V gene TRBV27 combines with J gene TRBJ1-1, with D maybe TRBD1 (5 bases). Germline CDR1 is MNHEY and CDR2 is SMNVEV (reference sequence). V lost 3 bases and J lost 2, with 10 bases in between. The CDR3 contains 14 residues. The CDR3, as DNA: TGTGCCAGCAGTTTTGGGGGGTTTAACACTGAAGCTTTCTTT. The encoded protein is CASSFGGFNTEAFF.

This chain joins TRBV4-1 and TRBJ2-4; 8 bases align to TRBD2. The CDR3 runs 15 residues. J was trimmed by 7 bases and V by 4 bases; bases with no gene match: 9. Germline CDR1 MGHRA, CDR2 YSYEKL. DNA of the CDR3: TGCGCCAGCAGCCGGGTAGGGCGGGGGGAGAACATTCAGTACTTC. Amino acid sequence: CASSRVGRGENIQYF.

The V gene is TRBV20-1, the J gene TRBJ1-1; 8 positions agree with TRBD1. Germline-derived CDR1 and CDR2 are DFQATT and SNEGSKA (reference sequence). This CDR3 has 11 amino acids. J gave up 10 bases and V 6 bases, and 7 bases lay outside the gene matches. CDR3 region: CSAPATGVAFF. CDR3 sequence (DNA): TGCAGTGCACCGGCGACAGGGGTAGCTTTCTTT.

This clone was counted a single time. The V gene is TRBV10-3, the J gene TRBJ1-1; 9 nucleotides agree with TRBD1. The CDR3 is 15 amino acids. V lost 8 bases and J lost 10; bases outside the gene matches: 17. From germline, CDR1 is ENHRY and CDR2 SYGVKD. In nucleotides, the CDR3 is TGTGCCATCCGCCAGGAAGCCACCGGGACAGGGCGAGCTTTCTTT. This encodes CAIRQEATGTGRAFF.